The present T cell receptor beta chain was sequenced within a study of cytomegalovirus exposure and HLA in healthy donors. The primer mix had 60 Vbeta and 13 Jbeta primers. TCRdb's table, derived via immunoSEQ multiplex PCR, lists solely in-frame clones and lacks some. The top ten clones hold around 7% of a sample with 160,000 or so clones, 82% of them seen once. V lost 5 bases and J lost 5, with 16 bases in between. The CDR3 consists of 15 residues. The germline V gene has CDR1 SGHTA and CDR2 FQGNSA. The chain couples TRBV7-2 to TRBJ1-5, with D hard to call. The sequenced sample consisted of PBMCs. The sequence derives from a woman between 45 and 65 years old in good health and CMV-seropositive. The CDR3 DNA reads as TGTGCCAGCAGCCCAGTTGGGCAGAGGGATCAGCCCCAGCATTTT. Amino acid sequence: CASSPVGQRDQPQHF.